These T cell receptor beta chains were read from a single sample in a study of T cells in Graves' hyperthyroidism and ophthalmopathy. TCRdb reanalysed the multiplex PCR reads using MiXCR and keeps one entry per CDR3 protein. The sample yields under 300,000 distinct CDR3 sequences, about 25% seen once. Sequencing input: blood. The receptor source for this set is a man aged 35-49 years with Graves' hyperthyroidism that later progressed to Graves' ophthalmopathy. Both conserved end residues are part of each CDR3. D genes are given only for firm matches. Clone sizes are given selectively: once, few, many, or a class where the clone is expanded.

V: TRBV19; J: TRBJ1-2; length: 14; D: .; size: many; DNA: TGTGCCAGTAGACCGACAGGACTCAACTATGGCTACACCTTC; CDR3: CASRPTGLNYGYTF
V: TRBV5-1; J: TRBJ2-7; length: 13; D: .; size: many; DNA: TGCGCCAGCAGCGTAAGACCGAGCCACGAGCAGTACTTC; CDR3: CASSVRPSHEQYF
V: TRBV6-1; J: TRBJ2-7; length: 15; D: .; size: .; DNA: TGTGCCAGCAGTGCCGACAGGTTGCCCTCCTACGAGCAGTACTTC; CDR3: CASSADRLPSYEQYF
V: TRBV12-3/TRBV12-4; J: TRBJ1-1; length: 14; D: .; size: many; DNA: TGTGCCAGCAGTTTTAACAGCATGAACACTGAAGCTTTCTTT; CDR3: CASSFNSMNTEAFF
V: TRBV4-1; J: TRBJ2-7; length: 16; D: .; size: few; DNA: TGCGCCAGCAGCCAAGCTCGGTTTTCACAGGCCTACGAGCAGTACTTC; CDR3: CASSQARFSQAYEQYF
V: TRBV18; J: TRBJ2-3; length: 15; D: TRBD1; size: few; DNA: TGTGCCAGCTCCCACCAGGGGGTGAGCACAGATACGCAGTATTTT; CDR3: CASSHQGVSTDTQYF
V: TRBV20-1; J: TRBJ2-7; length: 13; D: .; size: many; DNA: TGCAGTGCTAGGGCGGGTCGGCCCTACGAGCAGTACTTC; CDR3: CSARAGRPYEQYF
V: TRBV29-1; J: TRBJ1-1; length: 15; D: TRBD1; size: many; DNA: TGCAGCGTCGTACGACAGGGGGCGAAGGGCACTGAAGCTTTCTTT; CDR3: CSVVRQGAKGTEAFF
V: TRBV5-5; J: TRBJ1-2; length: 15; D: TRBD1; size: .; DNA: TGTGCCAGCAGCCCGGGGACAGGGACTAACTATGGCTACACCTTC; CDR3: CASSPGTGTNYGYTF
V: TRBV9; J: TRBJ1-3; length: 16; D: .; size: many; DNA: TGTGCCAGCAGCCCTCAGTTGAGGGTCTCTGGAAACACCATATATTTT; CDR3: CASSPQLRVSGNTIYF
V: TRBV12-3/TRBV12-4; J: TRBJ1-1; length: 13; D: .; size: .; DNA: TGTGCCAGCAGGTACAGGGTAAGCACTGAAGCTTTCTTT; CDR3: CASRYRVSTEAFF
V: TRBV19; J: TRBJ2-7; length: 12; D: .; size: many; DNA: TGTGCCAGCAGTCGTGCGGGCTACGAGCAGTACTTC; CDR3: CASSRAGYEQYF
V: TRBV4-1; J: TRBJ1-2; length: 19; D: TRBD1; size: many; DNA: TGCGCCAGCAGCCAAGAAAGAGATGGGACAGGGGGCCGTGTCTATGGCTACACCTTC; CDR3: CASSQERDGTGGRVYGYTF
V: TRBV11-3; J: TRBJ1-1; length: 15; D: .; size: many; DNA: TGTGCCAGCAGCTTAGGCCCAGCCGTGAACACTGAAGCTTTCTTT; CDR3: CASSLGPAVNTEAFF
V: TRBV24-1; J: TRBJ1-2; length: 13; D: .; size: many; DNA: TGTGCCACCAGTAACCGGGACGGGTATGGCTACACCTTC; CDR3: CATSNRDGYGYTF
V: TRBV6-2/TRBV6-3; J: TRBJ2-7; length: 14; D: .; size: .; DNA: TGTGCCAGCTTTGGCGGACTATCCAGCTACGAGCAGTACTTC; CDR3: CASFGGLSSYEQYF
V: TRBV7-2; J: TRBJ1-1; length: 14; D: .; size: many; DNA: TGTGCCAGCAGCCCCGGGGGGATGAACACTGAAGCTTTCTTT; CDR3: CASSPGGMNTEAFF
V: TRBV6-4; J: TRBJ1-1; length: 16; D: .; size: many; DNA: TGTGCCAGCAGGAGGGAGGACAGCCTTTCGAACACTGAAGCTTTCTTT; CDR3: CASRREDSLSNTEAFF
V: TRBV6-2/TRBV6-3; J: TRBJ2-5; length: 14; D: .; size: many; DNA: TGTGCCAGCAGTTACGTCGGGACCGAAGAGACCCAGTACTTC; CDR3: CASSYVGTEETQYF
V: TRBV6-2/TRBV6-3; J: TRBJ1-5; length: 15; D: TRBD1; size: .; DNA: TGTGCCAGCAGCCACCAGGGACAGGGAGGTCAGCCCCAGCATTTT; CDR3: CASSHQGQGGQPQHF
V: TRBV15; J: TRBJ1-1; length: 13; D: .; size: .; DNA: TGTGCCACCAGCCGGGGGGCATTCGAAGAAGCTTTCTTT; CDR3: CATSRGAFEEAFF
V: TRBV6-1; J: TRBJ2-6; length: 14; D: .; size: many; DNA: TGTGCCAGCAGACTAGGGGGAGGGGCCAACGTCCTGACTTTC; CDR3: CASRLGGGANVLTF
V: TRBV5-1; J: TRBJ1-1; length: 14; D: .; size: many; DNA: TGCGCCAGCAGCGAGGGGGGGCGAGGAACTGAAGCTTTCTTT; CDR3: CASSEGGRGTEAFF
V: TRBV6-5; J: TRBJ1-5; length: 13; D: .; size: many; DNA: TGTGCCAGCAGCCTACAGGGTTATCAGCCCCAGCATTTT; CDR3: CASSLQGYQPQHF
V: TRBV6-4; J: TRBJ2-7; length: 17; D: .; size: many; DNA: TGTGCCAGCAGTGACCTCTTGGGCAGGTCCAGCTCCTACGAGCAGTACTTC; CDR3: CASSDLLGRSSSYEQYF
V: TRBV29-1; J: TRBJ2-5; length: 13; D: TRBD2; size: many; DNA: TGCAGCGTTGACCCGGGACTAGCGGAGACCCAGTACTTC; CDR3: CSVDPGLAETQYF
V: TRBV9; J: TRBJ1-2; length: 15; D: .; size: many; DNA: TGTGCCAGCAGCGTAGTTGCGGGCCCCTACTATGGCTACACCTTC; CDR3: CASSVVAGPYYGYTF
V: TRBV24-1; J: TRBJ2-7; length: 13; D: TRBD1; size: once; DNA: TGTGCCACCAGTGGGACAGGGGCCGGGGAGCAGTACTTC; CDR3: CATSGTGAGEQYF
V: TRBV6-5; J: TRBJ1-2; length: 15; D: TRBD1; size: .; DNA: TGTGCCAGCAGTTGGGGACAGGGGGGCAACTATGGCTACACCTTC; CDR3: CASSWGQGGNYGYTF
V: TRBV5-1; J: TRBJ1-1; length: 20; D: TRBD1; size: many; DNA: TGCGCCAGCAGCTTGTCCAGGGGGCCAGCCGGGTTGAGTACGAACACTGAAGCTTTCTTT; CDR3: CASSLSRGPAGLSTNTEAFF
V: TRBV11-1; J: TRBJ1-3; length: 16; D: .; size: many; DNA: TGTGCCAGCAGCTTAGTTGTGGGGGCTCTTGGAAACACCATATATTTT; CDR3: CASSLVVGALGNTIYF
V: TRBV30; J: TRBJ1-5; length: 13; D: .; size: .; DNA: TGTGCCTGGAGTCGACAGTACAATCAGCCCCAGCATTTT; CDR3: CAWSRQYNQPQHF
V: TRBV7-9; J: TRBJ1-1; length: 15; D: TRBD1; size: many; DNA: TGTGCCAGCAGCTTGACAGGGGACGGGAACACTGAAGCTTTCTTT; CDR3: CASSLTGDGNTEAFF
V: TRBV2; J: TRBJ2-2; length: 14; D: .; size: many; DNA: TGTGCCAGCGGATTAACAGCGAACACCGGGGAGCTGTTTTTT; CDR3: CASGLTANTGELFF
V: TRBV6-1; J: TRBJ1-2; length: 15; D: .; size: .; DNA: TGTGCCAGCAGTGGGGGCGGACATCCTAACTATGGCTACACCTTC; CDR3: CASSGGGHPNYGYTF
V: TRBV6-5; J: TRBJ1-1; length: 13; D: .; size: .; DNA: TGTGCCAGCAGTTACTCGAGTAGCACTGAAGCTTTCTTT; CDR3: CASSYSSSTEAFF
V: TRBV19; J: TRBJ1-1; length: 15; D: TRBD1; size: many; DNA: TGTGCCAGTAGTAAAGGGAGGACAGGGCGGCCTGAAGCTTTCTTT; CDR3: CASSKGRTGRPEAFF
V: TRBV5-1; J: TRBJ1-1; length: 17; D: TRBD1; size: many; DNA: TGCGCCAGCAAATTGTCAGCCTTGGGGACAGAGAACACTGAAGCTTTCTTT; CDR3: CASKLSALGTENTEAFF
V: TRBV11-2; J: TRBJ1-1; length: 15; D: .; size: .; DNA: TGTGCCAGCAGCTCATTGGTAGGACTGAGGACTGAAGCTTTCTTT; CDR3: CASSSLVGLRTEAFF
V: TRBV19; J: TRBJ1-2; length: 16; D: .; size: many; DNA: TGTGCCAGCCACCCGGCCCCATGGTCGGTCGAGTTTGGCTACGCCTTC; CDR3: CASHPAPWSVEFGYAF
V: TRBV11-2; J: TRBJ1-1; length: 14; D: .; size: .; DNA: TGTGCCAGCAGCGTCCAGGGGTCAAGAAGGTGGGCTTTCTTT; CDR3: CASSVQGSRRWAFF
V: TRBV7-2; J: TRBJ2-2; length: 12; D: .; size: .; DNA: TGTGCCAGCAGCTTTACGATCGGGGAGCTGTTTTTT; CDR3: CASSFTIGELFF
V: TRBV27; J: TRBJ2-7; length: 14; D: .; size: .; DNA: TGTGCCAGCAGTTTATTTGCCCCCGCGTACGAGCAGTACTTC; CDR3: CASSLFAPAYEQYF
V: TRBV12-3/TRBV12-4; J: TRBJ1-1; length: 12; D: .; size: many; DNA: TGTGCCAGCAGCCCGACAGGCACCGAAGCTTTCTTT; CDR3: CASSPTGTEAFF
V: TRBV11-2; J: TRBJ2-5; length: 17; D: .; size: many; DNA: TGTGCCAGCAGCTTCTTGGTTCCGGCAGGGTGGGCGGAGACCCAGTACTTC; CDR3: CASSFLVPAGWAETQYF
V: TRBV4-2; J: TRBJ2-5; length: 13; D: TRBD2; size: many; DNA: TGTGCCAGCAGGCCAGCGGGAGAAGAGACCCAGTACTTC; CDR3: CASRPAGEETQYF
V: TRBV29-1; J: TRBJ2-5; length: 16; D: .; size: many; DNA: TGCAGCGTTGAAGATCCGTTTAGGGTAGGGCAAGAGACCCAGTACTTC; CDR3: CSVEDPFRVGQETQYF
V: TRBV11-3; J: TRBJ2-5; length: 15; D: TRBD1; size: many; DNA: TGTGCCAGCACTACGGGGACAGGGGGCTCGGAGACCCAGTACTTC; CDR3: CASTTGTGGSETQYF
V: TRBV20-1; J: TRBJ2-7; length: 13; D: TRBD2; size: many; DNA: TGCAGTGCTTCACTAGCGGGAGCTAACGAGCAGTACTTC; CDR3: CSASLAGANEQYF